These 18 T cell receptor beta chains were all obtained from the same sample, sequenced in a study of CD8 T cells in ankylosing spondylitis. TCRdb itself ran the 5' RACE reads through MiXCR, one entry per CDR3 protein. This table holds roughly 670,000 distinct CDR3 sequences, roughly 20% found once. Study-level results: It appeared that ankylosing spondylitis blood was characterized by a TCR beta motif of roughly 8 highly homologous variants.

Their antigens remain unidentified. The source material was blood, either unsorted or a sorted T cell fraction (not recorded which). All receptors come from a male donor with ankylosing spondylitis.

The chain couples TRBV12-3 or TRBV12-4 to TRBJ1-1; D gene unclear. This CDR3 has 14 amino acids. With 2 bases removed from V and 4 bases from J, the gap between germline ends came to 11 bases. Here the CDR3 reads CASSLRQTGTEAFF. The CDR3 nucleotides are TGTGCCAGCAGTTTACGGCAGACCGGCACTGAAGCTTTCTTT.

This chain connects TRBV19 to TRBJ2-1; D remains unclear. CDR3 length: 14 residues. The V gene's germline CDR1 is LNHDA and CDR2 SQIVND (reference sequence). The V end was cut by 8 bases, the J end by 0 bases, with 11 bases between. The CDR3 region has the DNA TGTGCCAGTGGAAAACTAAGCTCCTACAATGAGCAGTTCTTC. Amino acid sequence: CASGKLSSYNEQFF.

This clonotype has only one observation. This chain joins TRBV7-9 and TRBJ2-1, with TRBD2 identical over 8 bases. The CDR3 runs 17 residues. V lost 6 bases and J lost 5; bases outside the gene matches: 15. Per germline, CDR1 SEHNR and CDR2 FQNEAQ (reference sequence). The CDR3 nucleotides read TGTGCCAGCAGAGTCGGGGGGGGACTACCATTCAACAATGAGCAGTTCTTC. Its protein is CASRVGGGLPFNNEQFF. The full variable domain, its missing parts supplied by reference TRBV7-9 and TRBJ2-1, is DTGVSQNPRHKITKRGQNVTFRCDPISEHNRLYWYRQTLGQGPEFLTYFQNEAQLEKSRLLSDRFSAERPKGSFSTLEIQRTEQGDSAMYLCASRVGGGLPFNNEQFFGPGTRLTVL.

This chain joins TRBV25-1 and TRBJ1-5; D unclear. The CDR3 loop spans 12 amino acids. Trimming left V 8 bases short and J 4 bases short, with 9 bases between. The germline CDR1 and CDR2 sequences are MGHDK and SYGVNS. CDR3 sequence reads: CASRMQNQPQHF. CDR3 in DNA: TGTGCCAGCCGGATGCAAAATCAGCCCCAGCATTTT.

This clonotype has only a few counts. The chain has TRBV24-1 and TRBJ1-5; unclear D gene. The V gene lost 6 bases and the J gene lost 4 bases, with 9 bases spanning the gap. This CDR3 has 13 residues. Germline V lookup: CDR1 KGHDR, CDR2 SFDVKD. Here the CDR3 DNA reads TGTGCCACCAGTAAAGCGGGTAATCAGCCCCAGCATTTT. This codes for CATSKAGNQPQHF.

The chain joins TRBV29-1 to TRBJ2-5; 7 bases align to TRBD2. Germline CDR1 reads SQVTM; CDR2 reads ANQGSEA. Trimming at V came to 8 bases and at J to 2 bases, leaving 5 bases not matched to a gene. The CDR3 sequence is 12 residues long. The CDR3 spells CSSAGAQETQYF. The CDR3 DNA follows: TGCAGCTCTGCGGGAGCTCAAGAGACCCAGTACTTC.

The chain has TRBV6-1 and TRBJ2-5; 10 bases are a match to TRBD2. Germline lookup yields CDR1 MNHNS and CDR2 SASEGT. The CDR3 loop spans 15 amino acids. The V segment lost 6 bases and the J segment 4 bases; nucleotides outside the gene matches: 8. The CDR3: CASRDLAGATETQYF. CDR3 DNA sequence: TGTGCCAGCAGGGACCTAGCGGGAGCGACAGAGACCCAGTACTTC.

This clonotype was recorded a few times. DNA for the CDR3: TGTGCCAGCAGCGTAGAAGGGGGACAGCCCCAGCATTTT. This codes for CASSVEGGQPQHF. The chain recombines TRBV7-3 with TRBJ1-5; a possible D gene is TRBD1 (6 bases). The length of the CDR3 is 13 residues. The V and J ends lost 5 bases and 7 bases respectively, with 12 bases between them. Germline CDR1 and CDR2: SGHTA and FQGTGA.

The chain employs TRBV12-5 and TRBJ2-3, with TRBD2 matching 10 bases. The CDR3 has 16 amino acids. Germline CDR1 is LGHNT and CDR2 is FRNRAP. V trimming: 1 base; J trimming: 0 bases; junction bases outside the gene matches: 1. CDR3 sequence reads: CASGLGTSGSTDTQYF. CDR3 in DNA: TGTGCTAGTGGTTTGGGGACTAGCGGAAGCACAGATACGCAGTATTTT.

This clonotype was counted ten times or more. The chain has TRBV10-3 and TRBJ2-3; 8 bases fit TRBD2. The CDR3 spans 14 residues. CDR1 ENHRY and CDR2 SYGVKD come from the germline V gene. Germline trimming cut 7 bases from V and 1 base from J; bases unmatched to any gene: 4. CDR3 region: CAINPTSGTDTQYF. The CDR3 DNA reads TGTGCCATCAACCCGACTAGCGGCACAGATACGCAGTATTTT.

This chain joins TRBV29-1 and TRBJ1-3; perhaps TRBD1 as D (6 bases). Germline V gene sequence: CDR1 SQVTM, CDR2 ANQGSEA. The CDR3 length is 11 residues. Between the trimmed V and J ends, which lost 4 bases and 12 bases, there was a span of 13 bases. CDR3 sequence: CSVGIGGHIYF. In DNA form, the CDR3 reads TGCAGCGTTGGGATCGGGGGACACATATATTTT.

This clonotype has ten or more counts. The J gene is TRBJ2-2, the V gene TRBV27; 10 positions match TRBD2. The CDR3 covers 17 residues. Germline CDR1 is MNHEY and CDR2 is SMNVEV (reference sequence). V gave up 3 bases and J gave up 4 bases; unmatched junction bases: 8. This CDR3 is CASSFQREGLGTGELFF. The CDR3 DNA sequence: TGTGCCAGCAGTTTCCAGCGGGAGGGCCTGGGCACCGGGGAGCTGTTTTTT.

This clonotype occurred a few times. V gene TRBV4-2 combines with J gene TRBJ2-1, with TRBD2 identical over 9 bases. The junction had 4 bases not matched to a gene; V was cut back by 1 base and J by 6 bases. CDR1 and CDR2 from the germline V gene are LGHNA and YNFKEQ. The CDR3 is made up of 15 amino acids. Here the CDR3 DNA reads TGTGCCAGCAGCCAAGCTAGCGGGAACACCAATGAGCAGTTCTTC. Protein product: CASSQASGNTNEQFF.

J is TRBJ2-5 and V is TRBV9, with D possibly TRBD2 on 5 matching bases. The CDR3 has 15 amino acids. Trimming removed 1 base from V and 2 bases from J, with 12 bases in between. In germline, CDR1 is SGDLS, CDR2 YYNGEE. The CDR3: CASSVTGREQETQYF. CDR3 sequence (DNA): TGTGCCAGCAGCGTAACGGGAAGGGAGCAAGAGACCCAGTACTTC.

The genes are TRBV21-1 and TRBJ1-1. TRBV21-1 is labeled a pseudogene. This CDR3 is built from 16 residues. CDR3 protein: CASSKVRYEETPEAFF. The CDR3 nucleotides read TGTGCCAGCAGCAAAGTTAGATACGAGGAAACTCCCGAAGCTTTCTTT.

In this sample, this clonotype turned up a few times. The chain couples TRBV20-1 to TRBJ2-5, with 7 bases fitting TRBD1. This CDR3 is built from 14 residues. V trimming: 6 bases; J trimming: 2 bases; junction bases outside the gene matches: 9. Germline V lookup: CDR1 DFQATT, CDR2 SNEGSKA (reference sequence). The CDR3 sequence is CSANPGTAQETQYF. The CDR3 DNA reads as TGCAGTGCAAACCCGGGGACAGCTCAAGAGACCCAGTACTTC.

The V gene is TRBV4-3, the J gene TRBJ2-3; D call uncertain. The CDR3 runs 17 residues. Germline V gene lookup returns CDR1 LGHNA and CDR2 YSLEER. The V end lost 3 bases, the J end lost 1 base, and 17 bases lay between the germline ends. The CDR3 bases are TGCGCCAGCAGCCAGAAGGGTGTGGGCCCCCGCACAGATACGCAGTATTTT. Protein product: CASSQKGVGPRTDTQYF.

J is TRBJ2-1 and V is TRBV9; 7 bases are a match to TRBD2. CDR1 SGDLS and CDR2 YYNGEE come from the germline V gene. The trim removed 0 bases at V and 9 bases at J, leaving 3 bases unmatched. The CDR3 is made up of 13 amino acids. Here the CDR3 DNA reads TGTGCCAGCAGCGTAGCTTCGGGAGGTGAGCAGTTCTTC. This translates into CASSVASGGEQFF.